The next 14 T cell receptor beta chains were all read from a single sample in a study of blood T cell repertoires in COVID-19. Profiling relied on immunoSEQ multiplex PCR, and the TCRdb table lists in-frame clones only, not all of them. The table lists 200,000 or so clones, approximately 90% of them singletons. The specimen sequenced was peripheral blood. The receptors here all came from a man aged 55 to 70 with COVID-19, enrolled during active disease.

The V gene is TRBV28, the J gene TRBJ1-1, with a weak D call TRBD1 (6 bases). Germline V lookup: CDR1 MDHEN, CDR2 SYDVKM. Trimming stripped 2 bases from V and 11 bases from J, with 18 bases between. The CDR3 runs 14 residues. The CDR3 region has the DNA TGTGCCAGCAGTTTAATGGCAGGGGAAAAGGGGGCTTTCTTT. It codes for CASSLMAGEKGAFF.

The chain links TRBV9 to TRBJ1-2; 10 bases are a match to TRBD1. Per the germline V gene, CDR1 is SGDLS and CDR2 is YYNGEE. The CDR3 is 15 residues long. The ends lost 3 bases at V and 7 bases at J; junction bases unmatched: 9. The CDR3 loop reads CASSGSGTGATGYTF. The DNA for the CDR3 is TGTGCCAGCAGCGGTTCCGGGACAGGGGCGACTGGCTACACCTTC.

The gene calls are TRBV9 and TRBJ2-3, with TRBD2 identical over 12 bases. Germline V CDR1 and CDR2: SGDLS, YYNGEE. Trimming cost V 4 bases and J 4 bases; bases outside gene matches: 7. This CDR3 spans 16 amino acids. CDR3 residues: CASSPLAGGRPDTQYF. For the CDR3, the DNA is TGTGCCAGCAGCCCCCTAGCGGGGGGGCGTCCAGATACGCAGTATTTT.

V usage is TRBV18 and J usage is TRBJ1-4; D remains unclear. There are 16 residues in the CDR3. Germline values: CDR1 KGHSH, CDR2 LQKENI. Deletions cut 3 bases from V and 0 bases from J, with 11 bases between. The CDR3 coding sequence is TGTGCCAGCTCACCTTTAAGCGTTGCAACTAATGAAAAACTGTTTTTT. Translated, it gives CASSPLSVATNEKLFF.

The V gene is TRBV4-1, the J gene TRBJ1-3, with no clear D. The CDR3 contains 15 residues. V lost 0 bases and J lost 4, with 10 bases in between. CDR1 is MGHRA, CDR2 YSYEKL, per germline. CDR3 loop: CASSQDPVLGNTIYF. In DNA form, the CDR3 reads TGCGCCAGCAGCCAAGATCCCGTTTTAGGAAACACCATATATTTT.

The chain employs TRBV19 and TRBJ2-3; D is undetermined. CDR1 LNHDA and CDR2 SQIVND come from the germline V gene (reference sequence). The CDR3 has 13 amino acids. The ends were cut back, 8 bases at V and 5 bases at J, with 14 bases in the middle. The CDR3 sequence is CASATAEVDTQYF. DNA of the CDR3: TGTGCCAGTGCTACCGCTGAGGTAGATACGCAGTATTTT.

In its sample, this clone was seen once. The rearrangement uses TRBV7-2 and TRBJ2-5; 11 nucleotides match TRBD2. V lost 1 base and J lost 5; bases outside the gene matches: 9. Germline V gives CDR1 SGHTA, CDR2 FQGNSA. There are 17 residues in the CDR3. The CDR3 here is CASSLVATSGRRETQYF. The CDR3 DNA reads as TGTGCCAGCAGCTTAGTCGCCACTAGCGGGAGACGTGAGACCCAGTACTTC. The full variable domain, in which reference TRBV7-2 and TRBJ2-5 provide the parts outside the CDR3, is GAGVSQSPSNKVTEKGKDVELRCDPISGHTALYWYRQSLGQGLEFLIYFQGNSAPDKSGLPSDRFSAERTGGSVSTLTIQRTQQEDSAVYLCASSLVATSGRRETQYFGPGTRLLVL.

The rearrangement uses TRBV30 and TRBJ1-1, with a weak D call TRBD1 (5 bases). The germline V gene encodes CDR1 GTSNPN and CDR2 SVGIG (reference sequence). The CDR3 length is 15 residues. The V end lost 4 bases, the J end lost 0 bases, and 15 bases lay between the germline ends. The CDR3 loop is CAWTGRTRVNTEAFF. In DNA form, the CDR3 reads TGTGCCTGGACCGGCCGCACCAGGGTGAACACTGAAGCTTTCTTT.

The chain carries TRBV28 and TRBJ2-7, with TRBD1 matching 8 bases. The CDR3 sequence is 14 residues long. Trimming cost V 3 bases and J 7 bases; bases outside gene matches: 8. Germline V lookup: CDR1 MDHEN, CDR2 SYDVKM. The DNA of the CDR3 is TGTGCCAGCAGTTTGGGACAGGTCTTGGGGGAGCAGTACTTC. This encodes CASSLGQVLGEQYF. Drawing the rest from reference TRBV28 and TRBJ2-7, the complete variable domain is DVKVTQSSRYLVKRTGEKVFLECVQDMDHENMFWYRQDPGLGLRLIYFSYDVKMKEKGDIPEGYSVSREKKERFSLILESASTNQTSMYLCASSLGQVLGEQYFGPGTRLTVT.

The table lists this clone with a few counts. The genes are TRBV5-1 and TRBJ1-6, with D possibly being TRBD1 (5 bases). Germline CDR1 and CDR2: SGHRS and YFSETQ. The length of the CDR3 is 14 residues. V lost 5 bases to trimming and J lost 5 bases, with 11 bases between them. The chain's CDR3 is CASRRETDNSPLHF. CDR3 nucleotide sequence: TGCGCCAGCAGGAGAGAGACAGATAATTCACCCCTCCACTTT.

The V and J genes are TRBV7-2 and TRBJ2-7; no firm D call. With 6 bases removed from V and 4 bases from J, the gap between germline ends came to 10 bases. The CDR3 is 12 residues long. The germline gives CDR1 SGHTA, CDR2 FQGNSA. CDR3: CASSSDNYEQYF. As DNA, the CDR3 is TGTGCCAGCAGTTCAGACAATTACGAGCAGTACTTC. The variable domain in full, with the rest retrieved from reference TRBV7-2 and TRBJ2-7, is GAGVSQSPSNKVTEKGKDVELRCDPISGHTALYWYRQSLGQGLEFLIYFQGNSAPDKSGLPSDRFSAERTGGSVSTLTIQRTQQEDSAVYLCASSSDNYEQYFGPGTRLTVT.

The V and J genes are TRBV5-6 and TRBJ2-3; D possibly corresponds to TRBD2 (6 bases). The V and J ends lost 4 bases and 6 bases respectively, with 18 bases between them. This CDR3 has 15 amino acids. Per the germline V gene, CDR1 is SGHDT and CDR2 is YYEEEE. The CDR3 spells CASSQWTGAGDTQYF. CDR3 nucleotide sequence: TGTGCCAGCAGCCAATGGACCGGGGCGGGGGATACGCAGTATTTT.

The CDR3: CASSEGQGIAVKEQFF. CDR3 DNA: TGTGCCAGCAGTGAAGGACAGGGGATCGCGGTGAAGGAGCAGTTCTTC. This chain joins TRBV2 and TRBJ2-1; 8 bases line up with TRBD1. The V and J ends lost 1 base and 10 bases, in that order; junction bases with no gene match: 12. Germline V CDR1 and CDR2: SNHLY, FYNNEI. The CDR3 contains 16 residues.

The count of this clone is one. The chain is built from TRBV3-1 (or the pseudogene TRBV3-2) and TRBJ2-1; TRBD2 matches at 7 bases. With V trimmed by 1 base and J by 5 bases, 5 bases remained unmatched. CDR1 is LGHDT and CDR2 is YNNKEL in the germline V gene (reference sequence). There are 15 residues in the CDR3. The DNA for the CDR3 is TGTGCCAGCAGCCAAGGGCTAGCGGTCAACAATGAGCAGTTCTTC. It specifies CASSQGLAVNNEQFF.